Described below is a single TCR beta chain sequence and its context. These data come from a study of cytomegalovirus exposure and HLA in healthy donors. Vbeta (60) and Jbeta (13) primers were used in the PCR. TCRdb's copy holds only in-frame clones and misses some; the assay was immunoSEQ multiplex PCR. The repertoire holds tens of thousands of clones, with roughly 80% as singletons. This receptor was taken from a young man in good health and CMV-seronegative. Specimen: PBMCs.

The CDR3 region is CASSQIGVPDTQYF. The DNA for the CDR3 is TGTGCCAGCAGTCAGATCGGGGTACCAGATACGCAGTATTTT. This sequence joins TRBV5-6 and TRBJ2-3; TRBD2 might be the D (5 bases). CDR3 length equals 14 residues. The germline gives CDR1 SGHDT, CDR2 YYEEEE. V lost 5 bases and J 4 bases, leaving 14 bases between the germline ends.